This is a list of T cell receptor beta chains from one sample in a study of T cell changes during pregnancy in multiple sclerosis. Here immunoSEQ multiplex PCR was the method, and the copy in TCRdb shows in-frame clones only, minus some. The sample contains some 94,000 clones, roughly 90% of which appear only once. The sequenced sample was peripheral blood, obtained in the first trimester of pregnancy. The receptors originated from a female donor with multiple sclerosis, enrolled in a pregnancy study. Each CDR3 is given with its conserved first and last residue. A D gene is named only where the DNA matches it firmly. The size of a clone is reported for some rows only, either as once, few or many, or as a class for expanded clones.

V	D	J	size	DNA	CDR3
TRBV5-1	TRBD1	TRBJ2-3	-	TGCGCCAGCAGCTCGGGAACAGGGGCTAGCACAGATACGCAGTATTTT	CASSSGTGASTDTQYF
TRBV1	-	TRBJ2-1	-	TGCACCAGCAGTATCCGGGGTTTCGGTTCCTACAATGAGCAGTTCTTC	CTSSIRGFGSYNEQFF
TRBV7-9	TRBD1	TRBJ2-2	-	TGTGCCAGCAGACGAAGATTGGGGCAGGGGGCGCAGGACACCGGGGAGCTGTTTTTT	CASRRRLGQGAQDTGELFF
TRBV18	TRBD2	TRBJ2-5	-	TGTGCCAGCTCACCACCCGAGACTAGCGGAGAGACCCAGTACTTC	CASSPPETSGETQYF
TRBV27	-	TRBJ1-2	-	TGTGCCAGCAGTTTGACCGGGAGGGACTATGGCTACACCTTC	CASSLTGRDYGYTF
TRBV14	-	TRBJ2-7	-	TGTGCCAGCAGCCTACTCGGGGGGCTCGGGGAGCAGTACTTC	CASSLLGGLGEQYF
TRBV27	-	TRBJ1-1	-	TGTGCCAGCAGGAACACACAGTCGAACACTGAAGCTTTCTTT	CASRNTQSNTEAFF
TRBV10-2	TRBD1	TRBJ2-1	-	TGCGCCAGCAGTGGGACAGGGAAAGGCGACTACAATGAGCAGTTCTTC	CASSGTGKGDYNEQFF
TRBV28	TRBD1	TRBJ1-1	once	TGTGCCAGCAGTTCTCCAGGGGGCCGGGTCACTGAAGCTTTCTTT	CASSSPGGRVTEAFF
TRBV19	-	TRBJ2-2	-	TGTGCCACCCCCGGGAACTGGGACACCGGGGAGCTGTTTTTT	CATPGNWDTGELFF
TRBV5-4	-	TRBJ2-7	-	TGTGCCAGCAGCCCGTCGACAGGACCCGCCTACGAGCAGTACTTC	CASSPSTGPAYEQYF
TRBV7-2	-	TRBJ2-7	-	TGTGCCAGCAGCTGGGGGGGACACTACGAGCAGTACTTC	CASSWGGHYEQYF
TRBV15	-	TRBJ1-1	-	TGTGCCACCAGCAGAGGGACAGCGAACACTGAAGCTTTCTTT	CATSRGTANTEAFF
TRBV4-1	-	TRBJ1-5	-	TGCGCCAGCAGCCAAGAAGGCGGGAATAGCAATCAGCCCCAGCATTTT	CASSQEGGNSNQPQHF
TRBV28	TRBD1	TRBJ1-5	-	TGTGCCAGCAGCCGGGACAGGGTGAGTCAGCCCCAGCATTTT	CASSRDRVSQPQHF
TRBV5-6	-	TRBJ2-7	-	TGTGCCAGCAGCTTGGGGCATCCTTCCTACGAGCAGTACTTC	CASSLGHPSYEQYF
TRBV7-3	TRBD2	TRBJ2-1	-	TGTGCCAGCAGCCAGGTCGGAACGGGAGGGCCGAATGAGCAGTTCTTC	CASSQVGTGGPNEQFF
TRBV29-1	TRBD1	TRBJ2-5	-	TGCAGCGTGACCGGGACAGGGGCAGAGACCCAGTACTTC	CSVTGTGAETQYF
TRBV18	-	TRBJ1-3	-	TGTGCCAGCTCGGAACAGGGAAACACCATATATTTT	CASSEQGNTIYF
TRBV18	TRBD1	TRBJ2-3	once	TGTGCCAGCTCACCATCGGGACAGAGGGATACGCAGTATTTT	CASSPSGQRDTQYF
TRBV7-9	TRBD2	TRBJ2-7	-	TGTGCCAGCAGCTCCGGGACTAGCGGGGTCTACGAGCAGTACTTC	CASSSGTSGVYEQYF
TRBV2	-	TRBJ1-2	few	TGTGCCAGCAGGGGTAGACAGGCCGGAGCTAACTATGGCTACACCTTC	CASRGRQAGANYGYTF
TRBV27	TRBD2	TRBJ2-1	-	TGTGCCAGCAAGGCCCCGGGAGGGCACTACAATGAGCAGTTCTTC	CASKAPGGHYNEQFF
TRBV6-4	-	TRBJ2-3	-	TGTGCCAGCAGTGCCCGGCCCGTCGGAGGGCCGGTTACGCAGTATTTT	CASSARPVGGPVTQYF
TRBV6-5	-	TRBJ1-5	-	TGTGCCAGCAGTTATTCGACTAATCAGCCCCAGCATTTT	CASSYSTNQPQHF
TRBV28	-	TRBJ2-1	few	TGTGCCAGCAGTTTATTGGGCAGGGGCAATGAGCAGTTCTTC	CASSLLGRGNEQFF
TRBV5-1	TRBD1	TRBJ2-3	-	TGCGCCAGCACGACAGGGGTAACAGATACGCAGTATTTT	CASTTGVTDTQYF
TRBV19	-	TRBJ1-1	-	TGTGCCAGTAGTATTCCGGGGGGCCCGCGGACTGAAGCTTTCTTT	CASSIPGGPRTEAFF
TRBV9	TRBD2	TRBJ2-5	-	TGTGCCAGCACAGCGGGAGATGGCCGAGAGACCCAGTACTTC	CASTAGDGRETQYF
TRBV4-2	TRBD1	TRBJ2-7	-	TGTGCCAGCAGCCAAGAGGCTGGGACAGGAAGCTACGAGCAGTACTTC	CASSQEAGTGSYEQYF
TRBV6-1	-	TRBJ2-2	-	TGTGCCGCCGGCTCGGACACCCACACCGGGGAGCTGTTTTTT	CAAGSDTHTGELFF
TRBV27	TRBD2	TRBJ2-2	-	TGTGCCAGCCGGACCGGACTAGCGGGAGTTAGTAGCACCGGGGAGCTGTTTTTT	CASRTGLAGVSSTGELFF
TRBV9	TRBD2	TRBJ2-7	once	TGTGCCAGCAGCCCCGGGACTAGCGGGAGGGCCGACTACGAGCAGTACTTC	CASSPGTSGRADYEQYF
TRBV5-4	-	TRBJ2-5	-	TGTGCCAGCAGCTTAGACAGGCAGCTGACCCAGTACTTC	CASSLDRQLTQYF
TRBV27	TRBD2	TRBJ2-1	-	TGTGCCAGCAGTTCGGGGACTAGCGGGTACAATGAGCAGTTCTTC	CASSSGTSGYNEQFF
TRBV5-4	-	TRBJ2-7	-	TGTGCCAGCAGCCCGGACGGACAGGGAGGGGCTTACGAGCAGTACTTC	CASSPDGQGGAYEQYF
TRBV30	-	TRBJ1-2	few	TGTGCCTGGGCAGGAGGCGGGGGGCGCGGCTACACCTTC	CAWAGGGGRGYTF
TRBV6-6	TRBD2	TRBJ2-1	-	TGTGCCAGCAGCTCACTAGCGGGAGTCGGAGAGCAGTTCTTC	CASSSLAGVGEQFF
TRBV27	-	TRBJ1-5	-	TGTGCCAGCAGTCTAACTAGCAATCAGCCCCAGCATTTT	CASSLTSNQPQHF
TRBV5-1	TRBD2	TRBJ2-4	-	TGCGCCAGCAGCATCGGGACTAGCGGGTCTCTAGGTGACATTCAGTACTTC	CASSIGTSGSLGDIQYF